These T cell receptor beta chains were read from a single sample in a study of blood T cell repertoires in COVID-19. The protocol was immunoSEQ multiplex PCR, while the TCRdb copy is restricted to in-frame clones and leaves out a portion. The sample records more than 200,000 clones, around 83% being singletons. The sequenced sample consisted of peripheral blood. These TCRs come from a woman aged 40 to 55 who had recovered from COVID-19. The CDR3 runs from the conserved cysteine through the conserved F or W. The order of the fields is CDR3 DNA, CDR3 protein, D gene, clone size, V gene, J gene. The D gene is left open where the match is weak. Clone size appears in some rows only: once, few, many, or a class for an expanded clone.

TGTGCCAGCAGCTTGGGTCTCCCGAACACTGAAGCTTTCTTT	CASSLGLPNTEAFF	.	.	TRBV5-5	TRBJ1-1
TGTGCCAGCAGTATTAATCAGGGAGGTGAGCAGTTCTTC	CASSINQGGEQFF	.	.	TRBV7-3	TRBJ2-1
TGTGCCAGCAGTTTTAGCGGGGATTACGAGCAGTACTTC	CASSFSGDYEQYF	TRBD2	.	TRBV27	TRBJ2-7
TGTGCCAGCAGCGCGGCCCAGGGTCTGTCCTACGAGCAGTACTTC	CASSAAQGLSYEQYF	.	few	TRBV11-3	TRBJ2-7
TGTGCCAGCAGCTCAAGGGCGGCTGCCGGGGCCGGGGAGCTGTTTTTT	CASSSRAAAGAGELFF	.	once	TRBV7-2	TRBJ2-2
TGTGCCAGCAGTGAGACAGGTTGGGAAAAACTGTTTTTT	CASSETGWEKLFF	.	.	TRBV6-1	TRBJ1-4
TGTGCCAGCAGCGACGACAGATTTTTGGGCTATGGCTACACCTTC	CASSDDRFLGYGYTF	.	.	TRBV9	TRBJ1-2
TGTGCCAGCAGCCTCTCACGGGGGGGAGGGCGTGATGAGCAGTTCTTC	CASSLSRGGGRDEQFF	TRBD2	.	TRBV7-3	TRBJ2-1
TGTGCCAGCTCACCTCATCCGGGACAGATCAATGAGCAGTTCTTC	CASSPHPGQINEQFF	TRBD1	.	TRBV18	TRBJ2-1
TGTGCCACCAGCAGAGATAGGGGGATCACTAATGAAAAACTGTTTTTT	CATSRDRGITNEKLFF	.	.	TRBV15	TRBJ1-4
TGTGCCAGCAGCCCCGGGACAGGGGTCTCCTACGAGCAGTACTTC	CASSPGTGVSYEQYF	TRBD1	.	TRBV5-6	TRBJ2-7
TGTGCCAGCACCGTCGGCTATGGCTACACCTTC	CASTVGYGYTF	.	.	TRBV28	TRBJ1-2
TGTGCCAGCAGCCCACGACAGGGGGCGCGAGGGACCCAGTACTTC	CASSPRQGARGTQYF	TRBD1	.	TRBV7-2	TRBJ2-5
TGTGCCAGCAGCCCACTTGTGAACACTGAAGCTTTCTTT	CASSPLVNTEAFF	.	.	TRBV7-9	TRBJ1-1
TGTGCCAGTAGTCTAGGGCCTGAAACTGAAGCTTTCTTT	CASSLGPETEAFF	.	.	TRBV19	TRBJ1-1
TGCGCCAGCGGTGGACTAGCGGGGGTAACAGATACGCAGTATTTT	CASGGLAGVTDTQYF	TRBD2	.	TRBV10-1	TRBJ2-3
TGTGCCAGCAGTTTTTTAGGCGGGGGACGAGGAGTTCTAGGCGAGCAGTACTTC	CASSFLGGGRGVLGEQYF	TRBD2	.	TRBV27	TRBJ2-7
TGTGCCAGCAGCGTAGGCGTTGACACTGAAGCTTTCTTT	CASSVGVDTEAFF	.	.	TRBV9	TRBJ1-1
TGCGCCAGCAGCCAAGGGTGGGGCCTCGATGAAAAACTGTTTTTT	CASSQGWGLDEKLFF	.	.	TRBV4-3	TRBJ1-4
TGCGCCGTCCGGGTCGAGCGCAAGAGCTCCTACGAGCAGTACTTC	CAVRVERKSSYEQYF	.	.	TRBV23-1	TRBJ2-7
TGTGCCAGCTCACCATTCCCCAGCGGGGGGCCCACAGATACGCAGTATTTT	CASSPFPSGGPTDTQYF	TRBD2	.	TRBV18	TRBJ2-3
TGTGCCAGCAGTTTTGTGAGCTATGGCTACACCTTC	CASSFVSYGYTF	.	.	TRBV12-3/TRBV12-4	TRBJ1-2
TGCAGCGTGGCCGGGACTAGCACCGGGGAGCTGTTTTTT	CSVAGTSTGELFF	TRBD2	few	TRBV29-1	TRBJ2-2
TGTGCCAGCAGCAGTGGCGTGGACAGGGGGCTCGAGGGCTACACCTTC	CASSSGVDRGLEGYTF	TRBD1	.	TRBV11-2	TRBJ1-2
TGTGCCAGCAGCTTTCGGGGTCTGGGACAGGCCAACGAGCAGTACTTC	CASSFRGLGQANEQYF	TRBD1	.	TRBV5-5	TRBJ2-7
TGTGCCACCAGCCGGACGGAAAATATAGCGGGGGGGCTTTTCTTC	CATSRTENIAGGLFF	TRBD2	.	TRBV15	TRBJ2-1
TGTGCCTGGAGTGTCTGGGATAGCGCTGAAGCTTTCTTT	CAWSVWDSAEAFF	.	.	TRBV30	TRBJ1-1
TGTGCCAGCAGCTCGGAACAGGTTTTTGTCGATGGCTACACCTTC	CASSSEQVFVDGYTF	.	.	TRBV3-1/TRBV3-2	TRBJ1-2
TGTGCCAGCAGTCCCCCGGGGGGGAAGCAGTACTTC	CASSPPGGKQYF	TRBD2	.	TRBV27	TRBJ2-7
TGCGCCAGCAGCCAAGCGGGGGGGGAGGATTCACCCCTCCACTTT	CASSQAGGEDSPLHF	.	.	TRBV4-3	TRBJ1-6
TGTGCCAGCAGACCCGGGACAGGGGACTACGAGCAGTACTTC	CASRPGTGDYEQYF	TRBD1	.	TRBV6-6	TRBJ2-7
TGTGCCAGTAGTAGAACCGGACAGGGAGGGGGGTATGGTAGCAATCAGCCCCAGCATTTT	CASSRTGQGGGYGSNQPQHF	TRBD1	.	TRBV19	TRBJ1-5
TGTGCCAGCAGTTACGGAGCCTATGAGCAGTTCTTC	CASSYGAYEQFF	.	.	TRBV6-5	TRBJ2-1
TGTGCCCCCAAGCGAAGGACAGAGGATACGTACGAGCAGTACTTC	CAPKRRTEDTYEQYF	.	.	TRBV21-1	TRBJ2-7
TGTGCCAGTAGTTCGGACAGGAGGTCTGACACTGAAGCTTTCTTT	CASSSDRRSDTEAFF	TRBD1	.	TRBV19	TRBJ1-1
TGTGCCAGTTCCTTGGGACAGGGCACCAATCAGCCCCAGCATTTT	CASSLGQGTNQPQHF	TRBD1	.	TRBV18	TRBJ1-5
TGTGCCAGCAGCCAAGGGCAGGGGTTCGATGAGCAGTTCTTC	CASSQGQGFDEQFF	.	once	TRBV4-2	TRBJ2-1
TGTGCCAGCAGTGGAGGGTTAGCGGGGGGCCCGAGCTCCTACAATGAGCAGTTCTTC	CASSGGLAGGPSSYNEQFF	TRBD2	.	TRBV2	TRBJ2-1